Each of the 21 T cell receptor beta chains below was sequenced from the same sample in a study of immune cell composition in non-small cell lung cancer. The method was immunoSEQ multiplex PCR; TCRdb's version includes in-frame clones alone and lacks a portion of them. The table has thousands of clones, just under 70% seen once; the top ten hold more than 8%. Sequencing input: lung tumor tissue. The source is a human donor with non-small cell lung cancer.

CDR3 in DNA: TGTGCCAGCAGCGAATTACTGCGCGCGAGCACAGATACGCAGTATTTT. Translated, it gives CASSELLRASTDTQYF. The rearrangement joins TRBV9 to TRBJ2-3; D unresolved. CDR1 SGDLS and CDR2 YYNGEE come from the germline V gene. The length of the CDR3 is 16 residues. V was shortened by 3 bases and J by 0 bases, with 14 bases between the two germline ends.

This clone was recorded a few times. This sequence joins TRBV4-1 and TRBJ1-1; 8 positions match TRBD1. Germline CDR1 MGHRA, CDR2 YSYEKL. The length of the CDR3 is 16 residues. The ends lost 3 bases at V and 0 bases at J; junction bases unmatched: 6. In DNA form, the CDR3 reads TGCGCCAGCAGCCACGGGACAGGTTCGATGAACACTGAAGCTTTCTTT. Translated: CASSHGTGSMNTEAFF.

This CDR3 reads CATPDSLTGELFF. The CDR3 nucleotides are TGTGCCACCCCAGACAGCCTCACCGGGGAGCTGTTTTTT. This chain links TRBV28 with TRBJ2-2, with a weak D call TRBD1 (5 bases). V gave up 10 bases and J gave up 4 bases, with 13 bases separating them. The CDR3 covers 13 residues. Germline lookup yields CDR1 MDHEN and CDR2 SYDVKM.

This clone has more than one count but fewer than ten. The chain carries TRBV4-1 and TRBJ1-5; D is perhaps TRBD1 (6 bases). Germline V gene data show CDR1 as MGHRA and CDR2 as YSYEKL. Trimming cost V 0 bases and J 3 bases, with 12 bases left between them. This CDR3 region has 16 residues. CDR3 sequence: CASSQDTGTYNQPQHF. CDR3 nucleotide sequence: TGCGCCAGCAGCCAAGATACCGGGACATACAATCAGCCCCAGCATTTT.

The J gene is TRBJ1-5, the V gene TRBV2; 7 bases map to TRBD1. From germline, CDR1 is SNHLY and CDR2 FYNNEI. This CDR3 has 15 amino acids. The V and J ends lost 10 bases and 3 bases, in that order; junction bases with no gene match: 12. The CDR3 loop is CANSQWTGFNQPQHF. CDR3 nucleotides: TGTGCCAACAGCCAATGGACAGGATTCAATCAGCCCCAGCATTTT.

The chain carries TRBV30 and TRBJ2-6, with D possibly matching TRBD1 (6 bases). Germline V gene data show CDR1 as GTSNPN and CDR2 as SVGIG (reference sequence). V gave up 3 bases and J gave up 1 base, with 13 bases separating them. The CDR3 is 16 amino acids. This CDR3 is CAWRGHQGSGANVLTF. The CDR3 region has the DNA TGTGCCTGGAGGGGCCACCAGGGGTCTGGGGCCAACGTCCTGACTTTC.

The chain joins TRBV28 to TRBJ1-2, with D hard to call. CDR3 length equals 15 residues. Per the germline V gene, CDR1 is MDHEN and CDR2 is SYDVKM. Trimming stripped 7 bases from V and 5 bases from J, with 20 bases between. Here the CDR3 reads CASILAGVGPYGYTF. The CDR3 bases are TGTGCCAGCATCCTAGCTGGGGTTGGACCTTATGGCTACACCTTC.

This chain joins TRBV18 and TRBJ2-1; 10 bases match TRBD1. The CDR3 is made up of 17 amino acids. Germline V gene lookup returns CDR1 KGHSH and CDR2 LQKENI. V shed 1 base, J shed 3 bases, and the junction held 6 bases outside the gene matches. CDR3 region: CASSPRDRGLGYNEQFF. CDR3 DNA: TGTGCCAGCTCACCACGGGACAGGGGTCTTGGCTACAATGAGCAGTTCTTC.

The CDR3 reads CASSLQRGYNEQFF. The DNA for the CDR3 is TGCGCCAGCAGCCTCCAGCGTGGCTACAATGAGCAGTTCTTC. V and J are TRBV4-1 and TRBJ2-1, with no clear D. The V gene lost 4 bases and the J gene lost 3 bases, with 10 bases spanning the gap. The CDR3 loop spans 14 amino acids. The V gene's germline CDR1 is MGHRA and CDR2 YSYEKL.

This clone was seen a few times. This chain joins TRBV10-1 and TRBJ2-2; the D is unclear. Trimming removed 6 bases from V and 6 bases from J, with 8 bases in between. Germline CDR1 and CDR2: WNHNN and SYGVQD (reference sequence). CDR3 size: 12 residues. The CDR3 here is CASSGVSGELFF. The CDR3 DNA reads TGCGCCAGCAGCGGTGTGTCCGGGGAGCTGTTTTTT.

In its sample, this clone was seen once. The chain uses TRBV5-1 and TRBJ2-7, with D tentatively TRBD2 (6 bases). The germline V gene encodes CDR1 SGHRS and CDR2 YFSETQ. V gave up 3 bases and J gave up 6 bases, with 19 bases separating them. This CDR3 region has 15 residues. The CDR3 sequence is CASSSLLGGTSEQYF. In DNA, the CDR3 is TGCGCCAGCAGCTCACTCCTAGGCGGGACGAGCGAGCAGTACTTC.

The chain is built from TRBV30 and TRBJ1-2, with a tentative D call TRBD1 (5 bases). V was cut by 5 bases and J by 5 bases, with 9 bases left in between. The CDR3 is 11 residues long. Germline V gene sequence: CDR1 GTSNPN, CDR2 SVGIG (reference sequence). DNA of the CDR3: TGTGCCTGGGGGGCCTTGTATGGCTACACCTTC. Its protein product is CAWGALYGYTF.

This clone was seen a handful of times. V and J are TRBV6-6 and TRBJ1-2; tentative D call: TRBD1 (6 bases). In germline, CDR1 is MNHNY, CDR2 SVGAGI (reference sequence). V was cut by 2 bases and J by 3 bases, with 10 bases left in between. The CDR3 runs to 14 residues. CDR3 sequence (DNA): TGTGCCAGCAGTTACGTAGGGGGATACTATGGCTACACCTTC. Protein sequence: CASSYVGGYYGYTF.

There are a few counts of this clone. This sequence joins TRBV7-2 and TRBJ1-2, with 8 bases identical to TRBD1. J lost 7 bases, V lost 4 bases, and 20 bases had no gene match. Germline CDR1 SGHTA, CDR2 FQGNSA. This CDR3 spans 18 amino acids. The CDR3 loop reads CASSSAGQGPADGGGYTF. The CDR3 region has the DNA TGTGCCAGCAGCTCCGCAGGACAGGGACCCGCCGACGGCGGTGGCTACACCTTC.

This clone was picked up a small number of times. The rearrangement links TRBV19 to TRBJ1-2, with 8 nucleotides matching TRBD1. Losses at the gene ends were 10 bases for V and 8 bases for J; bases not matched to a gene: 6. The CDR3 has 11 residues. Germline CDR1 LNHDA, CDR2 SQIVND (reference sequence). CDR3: CATQGARGYTF. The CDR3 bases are TGTGCCACCCAGGGGGCGCGCGGCTACACCTTC.

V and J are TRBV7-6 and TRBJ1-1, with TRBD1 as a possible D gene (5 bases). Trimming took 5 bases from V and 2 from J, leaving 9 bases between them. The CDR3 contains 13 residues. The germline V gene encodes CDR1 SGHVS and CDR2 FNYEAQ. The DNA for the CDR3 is TGTGCCAGCAGCCGGACATCCAACACTGAAGCTTTCTTT. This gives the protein CASSRTSNTEAFF. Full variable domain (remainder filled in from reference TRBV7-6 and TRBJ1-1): GAGVSQSPRYKVTKRGQDVALRCDPISGHVSLYWYRQALGQGPEFLTYFNYEAQQDKSGLPNDRFSAERPEGSISTLTIQRTEQRDSAMYRCASSRTSNTEAFFGQGTRLTVV.

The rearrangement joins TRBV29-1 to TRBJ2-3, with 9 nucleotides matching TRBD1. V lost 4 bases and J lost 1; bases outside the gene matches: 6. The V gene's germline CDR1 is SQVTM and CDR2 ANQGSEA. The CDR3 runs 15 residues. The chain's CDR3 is CSVGARDRGTDTQYF. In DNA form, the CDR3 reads TGCAGCGTTGGGGCTAGGGACAGGGGCACAGATACGCAGTATTTT.

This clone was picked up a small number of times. The CDR3: CASSSRRDRANYGYTF. Written as DNA, the CDR3 is TGTGCCAGCAGTTCACGCCGGGACAGGGCCAACTATGGCTACACCTTC. V is TRBV6-5 and J is TRBJ1-2; TRBD1 agrees at 9 bases. The V gene's germline CDR1 is MNHEY and CDR2 SVGAGI. The junction had 8 bases not matched to a gene; V was cut back by 4 bases and J by 2 bases. This CDR3 has 16 residues.

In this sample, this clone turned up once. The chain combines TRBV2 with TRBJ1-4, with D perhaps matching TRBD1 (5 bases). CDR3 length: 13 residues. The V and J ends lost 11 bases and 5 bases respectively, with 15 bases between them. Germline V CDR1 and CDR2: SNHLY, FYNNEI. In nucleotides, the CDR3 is TGTGCCGCGGGACGGGGGGGGAATGAAAAACTGTTTTTT. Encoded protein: CAAGRGGNEKLFF.

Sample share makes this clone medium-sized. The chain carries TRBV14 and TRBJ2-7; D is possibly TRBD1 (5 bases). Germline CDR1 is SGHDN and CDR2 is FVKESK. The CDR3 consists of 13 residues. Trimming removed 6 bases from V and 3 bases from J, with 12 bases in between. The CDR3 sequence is CASSFGTGYEQYF. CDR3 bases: TGTGCCAGCAGTTTCGGAACAGGCTACGAGCAGTACTTC. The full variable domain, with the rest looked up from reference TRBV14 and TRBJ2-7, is EAGVTQFPSHSVIEKGQTVTLRCDPISGHDNLYWYRRVMGKEIKFLLHFVKESKQDESGMPNNRFLAERTGGTYSTLKVQPAELEDSGVYFCASSFGTGYEQYFGPGTRLTVT.

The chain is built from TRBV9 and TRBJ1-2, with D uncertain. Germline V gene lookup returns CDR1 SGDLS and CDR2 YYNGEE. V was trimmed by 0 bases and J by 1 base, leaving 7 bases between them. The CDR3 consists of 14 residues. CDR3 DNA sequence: TGTGCCAGCAGCGTAGGGCGGGGTAACTATGGCTACACCTTC. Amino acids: CASSVGRGNYGYTF. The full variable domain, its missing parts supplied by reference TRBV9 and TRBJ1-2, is DSGVTQTPKHLITATGQRVTLRCSPRSGDLSVYWYQQSLDQGLQFLIQYYNGEERAKGNILERFSAQQFPDLHSELNLSSLELGDSALYFCASSVGRGNYGYTFGSGTRLTVV.